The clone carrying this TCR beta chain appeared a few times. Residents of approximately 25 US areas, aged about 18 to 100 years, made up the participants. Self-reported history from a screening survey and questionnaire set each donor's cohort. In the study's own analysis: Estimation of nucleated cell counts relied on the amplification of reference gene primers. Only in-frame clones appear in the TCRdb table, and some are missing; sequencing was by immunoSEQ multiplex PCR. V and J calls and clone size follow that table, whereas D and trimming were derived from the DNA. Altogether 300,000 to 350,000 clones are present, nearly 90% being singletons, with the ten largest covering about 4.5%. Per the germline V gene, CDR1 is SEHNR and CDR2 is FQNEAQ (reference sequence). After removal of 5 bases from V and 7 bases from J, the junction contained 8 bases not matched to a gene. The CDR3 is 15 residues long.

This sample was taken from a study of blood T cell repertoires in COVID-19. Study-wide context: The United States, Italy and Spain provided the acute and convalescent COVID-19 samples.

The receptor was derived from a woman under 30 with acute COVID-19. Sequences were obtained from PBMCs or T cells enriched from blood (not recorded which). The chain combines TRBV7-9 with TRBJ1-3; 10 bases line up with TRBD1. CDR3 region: CASSLRTGGENTIYF. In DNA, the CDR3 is TGTGCCAGCAGCCTCCGGACAGGGGGGGAGAACACCATATATTTT.